Each of the 30 T cell receptor beta chains below was sequenced from the same sample in a study of shared clonotypes between healthy human individuals (dated by TCRdb to the early 2020s). The library was prepared using the immunoSEQ multiplex PCR assay. Here the immuneACCESS table is served through TCRdb, limited to in-frame sequences with V and J called. Missing clones are a known gap in these copies; in checked studies unresolved V genes cover under half, and the rest lacks a known reason. The sample yields 2,100,000 or so clones; approximately 94% were counted once. The ten most abundant clones make up around 0.13% of the sample. Sample: naive CD4+ T cells sorted from blood. Explained via the paper, the cell subset or site label denotes: CD45RA+ positively selected. Source of these receptors: a man in his late teens or twenties in good health.

The V and J genes are TRBV6-6 and TRBJ2-7; perhaps TRBD2 as D (5 bases). The CDR3 runs to 14 residues. CDR1 MNHNY and CDR2 SVGAGI come from the germline V gene (reference sequence). The ends were cut back, 6 bases at V and 5 bases at J, with 17 bases in the middle. This chain's CDR3 is CASSSDYSGDEQYF. The CDR3, as DNA: TGTGCCAGCAGCTCAGACTATTCCGGGGACGAGCAGTACTTC.

The V gene is TRBV9, the J gene TRBJ2-1; 9 bases are a match to TRBD1. CDR1 and CDR2 (germline): SGDLS, YYNGEE. The CDR3 covers 15 residues. V was clipped by 0 bases and J by 7 bases; unmatched bases: 5. CDR3 in amino acids: CASSVGTGGMNEQFF. In nucleotides, the CDR3 is TGTGCCAGCAGCGTAGGAACAGGGGGCATGAATGAGCAGTTCTTC.

The J gene is TRBJ2-2, the V gene TRBV28; TRBD1 matches 10 bases. CDR1 and CDR2 from the germline V gene are MDHEN and SYDVKM. The CDR3 runs 14 residues. The junction had 3 bases not matched to a gene; V was cut back by 7 bases and J by 4 bases. The CDR3 is CASTRDRGTGELFF. DNA of the CDR3: TGTGCCAGCACGAGGGACAGGGGCACCGGGGAGCTGTTTTTT.

A single count supports this clone. V gene TRBV7-2 combines with J gene TRBJ1-3; no reliable D call. CDR3 length equals 15 residues. Trimming left V 0 bases short and J 0 bases short, with 6 bases between. Per the germline V gene, CDR1 is SGHTA and CDR2 is FQGNSA. The CDR3 spells CASSLAGASGNTIYF. In DNA, the CDR3 is TGTGCCAGCAGCTTAGCAGGTGCCTCTGGAAACACCATATATTTT.

The chain employs TRBV30 and TRBJ2-3, with D perhaps given as TRBD1 or TRBD2 (6 bases each). The V end was cut by 4 bases, the J end by 6 bases, with 14 bases between. The CDR3 covers 13 residues. Germline assignment: CDR1 GTSNPN and CDR2 SVGIG (reference sequence). Here the CDR3 reads CAWNGGPRDTQYF. CDR3 nucleotides: TGTGCCTGGAATGGGGGGCCCCGGGATACGCAGTATTTT.

The chain carries TRBV11-2 and TRBJ1-6; 7 nucleotides match TRBD1. The CDR3 loop spans 16 amino acids. The V gene's germline CDR1 is SGHAT and CDR2 FQNNGV. V trimming: 1 base; J trimming: 7 bases; junction bases outside the gene matches: 7. Here the CDR3 reads CASSLAGQLLNSPLHF. The CDR3 nucleotides are TGTGCCAGCAGCTTAGCGGGACAGCTGTTAAATTCACCCCTCCACTTT.

The chain employs TRBV7-2 and TRBJ2-5; 7 bases fit TRBD1. Trimming cost V 5 bases and J 4 bases; bases outside gene matches: 7. Germline values: CDR1 SGHTA, CDR2 FQGNSA. The CDR3 is 14 amino acids. CDR3 amino acids: CASSPDRVGETQYF. CDR3 DNA: TGTGCCAGCAGCCCCGACAGGGTAGGAGAGACCCAGTACTTC. The complete variable domain, with remaining parts taken from reference TRBV7-2 and TRBJ2-5, reads GAGVSQSPSNKVTEKGKDVELRCDPISGHTALYWYRQSLGQGLEFLIYFQGNSAPDKSGLPSDRFSAERTGGSVSTLTIQRTQQEDSAVYLCASSPDRVGETQYFGPGTRLLVL.

CDR3 bases: TGTGCCACAGGACAGGGAAACACCGGGGAGCTGTTTTTT. As protein: CATGQGNTGELFF. The V and J genes are TRBV7-6 and TRBJ2-2; TRBD1 matches 8 bases. Germline CDR1 reads SGHVS; CDR2 reads FNYEAQ. The CDR3 sequence is 13 residues long. Trimming took 10 bases from V and 2 from J; bases not matched to a gene: 3.

The genes are TRBV5-6 and TRBJ2-7, with 8 bases aligning to TRBD2. The trim removed 4 bases at V and 3 bases at J, leaving 9 bases unmatched. CDR1 and CDR2 from the germline V gene are SGHDT and YYEEEE. CDR3 length equals 15 residues. This CDR3 reads CASSRREGLRYEQYF. For the CDR3, the DNA is TGTGCCAGCAGCCGACGGGAGGGTTTGCGCTACGAGCAGTACTTC. Filled out from reference TRBV5-6 and TRBJ2-7, the complete variable domain reads DAGVTQSPTHLIKTRGQQVTLRCSPKSGHDTVSWYQQALGQGPQFIFQYYEEEERQRGNFPDRFSGHQFPNYSSELNVNALLLGDSALYLCASSRREGLRYEQYFGPGTRLTVT.

V gene TRBV7-6 combines with J gene TRBJ2-3; TRBD2 matches 15 bases. This CDR3 comprises 20 residues. Germline loops: CDR1 SGHVS, CDR2 FNYEAQ. V trimming: 0 bases; J trimming: 1 base; junction bases outside the gene matches: 8. The CDR3 region is CASSLAWGLAGGDGTDTQYF. For the CDR3, the DNA is TGTGCCAGCAGCTTAGCGTGGGGACTAGCGGGGGGCGACGGCACAGATACGCAGTATTTT.

The chain carries TRBV19 and TRBJ1-2; D gene uncertain. V gave up 4 bases and J gave up 8 bases, with 14 bases separating them. This CDR3 comprises 13 residues. Per the germline V gene, CDR1 is LNHDA and CDR2 is SQIVND (reference sequence). Written as DNA, the CDR3 is TGTGCCAGTAGTACAACCCGACTGTTGGGCTACACCTTC. Its protein product is CASSTTRLLGYTF.

In DNA, the CDR3 is TGTGCCAGCAGTGAGGAGGTGGGGCAGTACTTC. Translating it yields CASSEEVGQYF. The chain uses TRBV2 and TRBJ2-7, with D tentatively TRBD2 (5 bases). Germline assignment: CDR1 SNHLY and CDR2 FYNNEI. There are 11 residues in the CDR3. V was cut by 3 bases and J by 9 bases, with 9 bases left in between.

The V call is TRBV2, the J call TRBJ2-7; the match to TRBD1 covers 10 bases. This CDR3 has 16 amino acids. The V segment lost 6 bases and the J segment 0 bases; nucleotides outside the gene matches: 8. Germline V gene lookup returns CDR1 SNHLY and CDR2 FYNNEI. CDR3 residues: CASRNPWTGGSYEQYF. CDR3 DNA: TGTGCCAGCAGAAATCCTTGGACAGGGGGCTCCTACGAGCAGTACTTC.

This clone has only one observation. This sequence joins TRBV4-3 and TRBJ2-7; no reliable D call. From germline, CDR1 is LGHNA and CDR2 YSLEER. The CDR3 runs 15 residues. V lost 4 bases and J 2 bases, leaving 15 bases between the germline ends. The CDR3 protein is CASSRVSDGPYEQYF. The CDR3 region has the DNA TGCGCCAGCAGCCGCGTTTCGGACGGGCCCTACGAGCAGTACTTC.

The rearrangement joins TRBV7-9 to TRBJ2-3; perhaps D is TRBD1 or TRBD2 (6 bases each). The V and J ends lost 8 bases and 4 bases respectively, with 13 bases between them. The V gene's germline CDR1 is SEHNR and CDR2 FQNEAQ (reference sequence). This CDR3 spans 13 amino acids. As DNA, the CDR3 is TGTGCCAGCCCCGCTGGGGGGCCAGATACGCAGTATTTT. It translates to CASPAGGPDTQYF.

This sequence joins TRBV6-1 and TRBJ2-2; no definite D call. Between the trimmed V and J ends, which lost 2 bases and 0 bases, there was a span of 7 bases. The germline V gene encodes CDR1 MNHNS and CDR2 SASEGT. This CDR3 has 15 amino acids. Here the CDR3 reads CASSETVANTGELFF. For the CDR3, the DNA is TGTGCCAGCAGTGAAACGGTGGCGAACACCGGGGAGCTGTTTTTT.

The genes are TRBV4-1 and TRBJ2-3; 15 bases align to TRBD2. V was pared by 4 bases and J by 3 bases, with 11 bases of the junction left unmatched. The V gene's germline CDR1 is MGHRA and CDR2 YSYEKL. The CDR3 totals 19 residues. The CDR3 spells CASSLRTSGGAIVTDTQYF. In nucleotides, the CDR3 is TGCGCCAGCAGCCTTCGGACTAGCGGGGGGGCGATTGTGACAGATACGCAGTATTTT.

This chain connects TRBV5-8 to TRBJ1-6; maybe TRBD1 (6 bases). V gave up 7 bases and J gave up 7 bases, with 15 bases separating them. Germline CDR1 reads SGHTS; CDR2 reads YDEGEE. The CDR3 has 14 amino acids. CDR3 DNA: TGTGCCAGCCGGGATCAGGGGTGGAATTCACCCCTCCACTTT. This sequence encodes CASRDQGWNSPLHF.

This rearrangement joins TRBV19 to TRBJ2-7; 10 nucleotides match TRBD1. Germline V gives CDR1 LNHDA, CDR2 SQIVND (reference sequence). Trimming removed 6 bases from V and 4 bases from J; junction bases left unmatched: 12. This CDR3 has 16 amino acids. CDR3 coding DNA: TGTGCCAGTAGAGAAACCGGGACAGGGGTCGGGTACGAGCAGTACTTC. Its protein is CASRETGTGVGYEQYF.

V usage is TRBV7-9 and J usage is TRBJ2-7; D gene uncertain. Germline V gives CDR1 SEHNR, CDR2 FQNEAQ (reference sequence). The CDR3 length is 14 residues. V lost 5 bases and J 1 base, leaving 12 bases between the germline ends. CDR3 sequence reads: CASSPYEWSYEQYF. DNA for the CDR3: TGTGCCAGCAGCCCCTATGAATGGTCCTACGAGCAGTACTTC. Full variable domain (rest looked up from reference TRBV7-9 and TRBJ2-7): DTGVSQNPRHKITKRGQNVTFRCDPISEHNRLYWYRQTLGQGPEFLTYFQNEAQLEKSRLLSDRFSAERPKGSFSTLEIQRTEQGDSAMYLCASSPYEWSYEQYFGPGTRLTVT.

The genes are TRBV18 and TRBJ2-4; D gene uncertain. This CDR3 region has 15 residues. The V and J ends lost 3 bases and 7 bases respectively, with 16 bases between them. Per germline, CDR1 KGHSH and CDR2 LQKENI. DNA for the CDR3: TGTGCCAGCTCACCTGGGGAAACCGGGCGGAACATTCAGTACTTC. Its protein is CASSPGETGRNIQYF.

The J gene is TRBJ1-6, the V gene TRBV30, with TRBD1 matching 7 bases. CDR3 size: 15 residues. The V segment lost 4 bases and the J segment 9 bases; nucleotides outside the gene matches: 12. CDR1 is GTSNPN, CDR2 SVGIG, per germline (reference sequence). CDR3 loop: CAWTSDDRVSSPLHF. In DNA, the CDR3 is TGTGCCTGGACCAGTGATGACAGGGTGAGTTCACCCCTCCACTTT.

The chain employs TRBV20-1 and TRBJ1-2; a possible D gene is TRBD1 (5 bases). The CDR3 sequence is 11 residues long. Between the trimmed V and J ends, which lost 8 bases and 6 bases, there was a span of 13 bases. Germline CDR1 is DFQATT and CDR2 is SNEGSKA (reference sequence). CDR3 loop: CSFPGRNGYTF. CDR3 in DNA: TGCAGTTTCCCGGGGCGAAATGGCTACACCTTC.

V is TRBV18 and J is TRBJ2-7; D might be TRBD2 (6 bases). This CDR3 region has 13 residues. The germline V gene has CDR1 KGHSH and CDR2 LQKENI. The germline V and J ends were trimmed by 2 bases and 3 bases, with 8 bases remaining between them. Written as DNA, the CDR3 is TGTGCCAGCTCACCATCGGGAGTCTACGAGCAGTACTTC. This translates into CASSPSGVYEQYF.

This chain joins TRBV6-1 and TRBJ2-3; 7 bases align to TRBD1. Losses at the gene ends were 7 bases for V and 6 bases for J; bases not matched to a gene: 10. CDR1 is MNHNS, CDR2 SASEGT, per germline. This CDR3 has 14 residues. The CDR3 loop reads CASKGTDRADTQYF. Here the CDR3 DNA reads TGTGCCAGCAAAGGGACAGACCGGGCGGATACGCAGTATTTT.

The chain recombines TRBV7-2 with TRBJ2-3; maybe TRBD2 (6 bases). The germline gives CDR1 SGHTA, CDR2 FQGNSA. This CDR3 region has 16 residues. V dropped 1 base and J dropped 0 bases, with 11 bases sitting between them. The CDR3 region is CASSLGGVTSTDTQYF. Here the CDR3 DNA reads TGTGCCAGCAGCTTAGGCGGGGTTACTAGCACAGATACGCAGTATTTT.

V is TRBV30 and J is TRBJ2-5; D may be TRBD1 (6 bases). Germline-derived CDR1 and CDR2 are GTSNPN and SVGIG (reference sequence). Trimming removed 4 bases at V and 7 bases at J, with 16 bases between. The CDR3 extends over 13 amino acids. The CDR3: CAWTTRGWLTQYF. The DNA of the CDR3 is TGTGCCTGGACGACGAGGGGGTGGCTGACCCAGTACTTC. Supplemented by reference TRBV30 and TRBJ2-5, the full variable domain reads SQTIHQWPATLVQPVGSPLSLECTVEGTSNPNLYWYRQAAGRGLQLLFYSVGIGQISSEVPQNLSASRPQDRQFILSSKKLLLSDSGFYLCAWTTRGWLTQYFGPGTRLLVL.

The J gene is TRBJ2-7, the V gene TRBV28; D is unresolved. The germline V and J ends were trimmed by 3 bases and 4 bases, with 13 bases remaining between them. CDR1 and CDR2 (germline): MDHEN, SYDVKM. The CDR3 is 14 residues long. CDR3 in DNA: TGTGCCAGCAGTTTTAGGCCCCAGCGATACGAGCAGTACTTC. This encodes CASSFRPQRYEQYF.

This chain uses TRBV10-3 with TRBJ2-3; TRBD2 matches 11 bases. V lost 4 bases to trimming and J lost 5 bases; unmatched junction nucleotides: 5. This CDR3 spans 15 amino acids. The germline CDR1 and CDR2 sequences are ENHRY and SYGVKD. DNA of the CDR3: TGTGCCATCAGTGTTAGCGGGGGGGGAATAGATACGCAGTATTTT. This codes for CAISVSGGGIDTQYF.

The rearrangement links TRBV9 to TRBJ2-7, with D perhaps matching TRBD1 or TRBD2 (5 bases each). The CDR3 has 15 residues. The V gene's germline CDR1 is SGDLS and CDR2 YYNGEE. V was clipped by 4 bases and J by 1 base, with 15 bases between them. The CDR3 DNA reads as TGTGCCAGCAGCCGGGGCAGCTCGATATCCTACGAGCAGTACTTC. Translation gives CASSRGSSISYEQYF.